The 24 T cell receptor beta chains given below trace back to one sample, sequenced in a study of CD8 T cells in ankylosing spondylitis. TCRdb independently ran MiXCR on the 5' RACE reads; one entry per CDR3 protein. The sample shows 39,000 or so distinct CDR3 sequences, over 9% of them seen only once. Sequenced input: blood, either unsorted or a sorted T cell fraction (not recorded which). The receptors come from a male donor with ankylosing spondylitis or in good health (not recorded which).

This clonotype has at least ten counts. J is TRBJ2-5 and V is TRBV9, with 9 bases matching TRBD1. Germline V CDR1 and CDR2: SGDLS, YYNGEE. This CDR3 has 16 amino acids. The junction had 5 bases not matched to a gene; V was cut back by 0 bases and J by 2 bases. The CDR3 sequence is CASSVALGQGQETQYF. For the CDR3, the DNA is TGTGCCAGCAGCGTAGCACTCGGACAGGGGCAAGAGACCCAGTACTTC.

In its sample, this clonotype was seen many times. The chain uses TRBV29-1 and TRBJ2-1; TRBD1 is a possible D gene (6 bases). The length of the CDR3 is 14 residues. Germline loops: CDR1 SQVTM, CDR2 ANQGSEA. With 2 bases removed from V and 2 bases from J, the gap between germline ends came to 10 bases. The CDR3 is CSVEFQGTYNEQFF. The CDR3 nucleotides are TGCAGCGTTGAATTTCAGGGGACCTACAATGAGCAGTTCTTC.

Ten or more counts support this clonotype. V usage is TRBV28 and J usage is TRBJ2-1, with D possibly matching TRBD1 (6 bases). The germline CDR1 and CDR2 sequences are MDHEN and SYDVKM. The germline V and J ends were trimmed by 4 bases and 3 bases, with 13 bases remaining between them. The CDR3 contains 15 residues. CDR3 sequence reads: CASSSSGQNYNEQFF. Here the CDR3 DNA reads TGTGCCAGCAGTTCCTCGGGACAAAACTACAATGAGCAGTTCTTC.

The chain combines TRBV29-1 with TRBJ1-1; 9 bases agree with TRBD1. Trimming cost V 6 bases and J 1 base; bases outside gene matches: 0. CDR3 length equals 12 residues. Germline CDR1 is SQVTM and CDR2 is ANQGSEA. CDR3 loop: CSVDRGNTEAFF. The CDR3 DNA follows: TGCAGCGTGGACAGGGGGAACACTGAAGCTTTCTTT.

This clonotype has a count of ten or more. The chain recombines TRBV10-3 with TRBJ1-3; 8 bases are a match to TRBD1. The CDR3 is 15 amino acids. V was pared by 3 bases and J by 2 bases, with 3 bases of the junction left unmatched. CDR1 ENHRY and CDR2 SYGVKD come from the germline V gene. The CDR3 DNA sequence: TGTGCCATCAGTGACCTGGACAGGGCTGGAAACACCATATATTTT. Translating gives CAISDLDRAGNTIYF.

The chain's CDR3 is CASSLAGSYSNQPQHF. DNA for the CDR3: TGTGCCAGCAGCTTAGCGGGCAGCTATAGCAATCAGCCCCAGCATTTT. J is TRBJ1-5 and V is TRBV7-9; no clear D. Germline V gene sequence: CDR1 SEHNR, CDR2 FQNEAQ (reference sequence). V lost 0 bases and J lost 0, with 9 bases in between. The CDR3 runs to 16 residues.

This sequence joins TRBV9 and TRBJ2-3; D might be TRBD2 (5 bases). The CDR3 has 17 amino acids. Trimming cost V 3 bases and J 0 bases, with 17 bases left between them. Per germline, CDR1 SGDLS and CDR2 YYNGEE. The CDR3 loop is CASSAGFDGHSTDTQYF. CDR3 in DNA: TGTGCCAGCAGCGCGGGGTTTGACGGGCATAGCACAGATACGCAGTATTTT.

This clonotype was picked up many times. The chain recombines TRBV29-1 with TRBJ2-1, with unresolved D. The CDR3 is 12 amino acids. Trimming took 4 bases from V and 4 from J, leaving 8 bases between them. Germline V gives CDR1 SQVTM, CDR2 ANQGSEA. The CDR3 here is CSVVPEYNEQFF. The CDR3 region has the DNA TGCAGCGTTGTTCCAGAATACAATGAGCAGTTCTTC.

The CDR3 is CASSFAGQQETQYF. CDR3 bases: TGTGCCAGCAGTTTCGCGGGGCAGCAAGAGACCCAGTACTTC. The gene calls are TRBV28 and TRBJ2-5; perhaps TRBD2 as D (6 bases). The germline V gene encodes CDR1 MDHEN and CDR2 SYDVKM. The CDR3 has 14 residues. V was clipped by 3 bases and J by 2 bases, with 10 bases between them.

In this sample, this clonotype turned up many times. CDR3 in DNA: TGTGCCAGCAGTGTATACAACTACGAGCAGTACTTC. Encoded protein: CASSVYNYEQYF. The chain recombines TRBV2 with TRBJ2-7; unclear D gene. Per the germline V gene, CDR1 is SNHLY and CDR2 is FYNNEI. Between the trimmed V and J ends, which lost 4 bases and 3 bases, there was a span of 7 bases. The CDR3 runs 12 residues.

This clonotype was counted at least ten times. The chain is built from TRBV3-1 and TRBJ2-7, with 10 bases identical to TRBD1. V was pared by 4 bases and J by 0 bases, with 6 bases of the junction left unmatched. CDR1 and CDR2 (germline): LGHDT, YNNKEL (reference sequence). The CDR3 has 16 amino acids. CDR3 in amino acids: CASSRYRTGGSYEQYF. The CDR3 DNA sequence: TGTGCCAGCAGCCGATACCGGACAGGGGGCTCCTACGAGCAGTACTTC.

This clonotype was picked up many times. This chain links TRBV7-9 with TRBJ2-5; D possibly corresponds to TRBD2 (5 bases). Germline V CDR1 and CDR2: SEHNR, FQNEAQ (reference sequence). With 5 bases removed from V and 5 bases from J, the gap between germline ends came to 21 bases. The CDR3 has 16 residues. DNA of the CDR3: TGTGCCAGCAGCCCCAGAATCCAGTACCCGGGGGAGACCCAGTACTTC. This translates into CASSPRIQYPGETQYF.

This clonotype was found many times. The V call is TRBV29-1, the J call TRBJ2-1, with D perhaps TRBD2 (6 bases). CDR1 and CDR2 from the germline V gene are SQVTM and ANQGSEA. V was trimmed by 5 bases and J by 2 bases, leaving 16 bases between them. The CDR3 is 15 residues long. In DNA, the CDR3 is TGCAGCGTTATTGACCCTAGCGAGACCTACAATGAGCAGTTCTTC. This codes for CSVIDPSETYNEQFF.

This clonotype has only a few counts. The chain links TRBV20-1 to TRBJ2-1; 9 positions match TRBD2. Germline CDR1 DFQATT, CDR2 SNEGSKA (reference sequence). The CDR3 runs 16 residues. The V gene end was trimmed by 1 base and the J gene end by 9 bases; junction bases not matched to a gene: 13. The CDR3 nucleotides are TGCAGTGCTAGAGGGGGTAGCGGGAGATCCGCTGGTGAGCAGTTCTTC. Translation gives CSARGGSGRSAGEQFF.

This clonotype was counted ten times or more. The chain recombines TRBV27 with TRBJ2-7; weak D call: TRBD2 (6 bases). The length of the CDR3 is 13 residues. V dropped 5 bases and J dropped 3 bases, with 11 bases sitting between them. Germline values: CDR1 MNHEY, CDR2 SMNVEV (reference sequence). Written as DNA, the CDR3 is TGTGCCAGCAGTGGGGGGAGTTACTACGAGCAGTACTTC. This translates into CASSGGSYYEQYF.

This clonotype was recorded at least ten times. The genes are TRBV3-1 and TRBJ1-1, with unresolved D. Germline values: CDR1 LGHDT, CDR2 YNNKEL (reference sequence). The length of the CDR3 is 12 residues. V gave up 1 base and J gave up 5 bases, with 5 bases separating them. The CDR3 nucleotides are TGTGCCAGCAGCCAAGTCGGTACTGAAGCTTTCTTT. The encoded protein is CASSQVGTEAFF. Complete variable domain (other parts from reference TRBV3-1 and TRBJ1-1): DTAVSQTPKYLVTQMGNDKSIKCEQNLGHDTMYWYKQDSKKFLKIMFSYNNKELIINETVPNRFSPKSPDKAHLNLHINSLELGDSAVYFCASSQVGTEAFFGQGTRLTVV.

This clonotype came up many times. This chain's CDR3 is CSARSGSIQETQYF. In DNA, the CDR3 is TGCAGTGCTAGGAGCGGGAGCATTCAAGAGACCCAGTACTTC. The rearrangement uses TRBV20-1 and TRBJ2-5; 8 positions match TRBD2. The junction had 5 bases not matched to a gene; V was cut back by 3 bases and J by 2 bases. CDR1 is DFQATT, CDR2 SNEGSKA, per germline (reference sequence). This CDR3 is built from 14 residues.

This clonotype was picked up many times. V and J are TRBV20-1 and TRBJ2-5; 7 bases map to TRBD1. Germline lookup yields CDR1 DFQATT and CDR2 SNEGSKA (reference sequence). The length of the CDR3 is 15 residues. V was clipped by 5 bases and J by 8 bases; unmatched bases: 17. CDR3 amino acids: CSASRQGWESVTQYF. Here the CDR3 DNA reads TGCAGTGCTTCACGACAGGGCTGGGAGTCGGTAACCCAGTACTTC.

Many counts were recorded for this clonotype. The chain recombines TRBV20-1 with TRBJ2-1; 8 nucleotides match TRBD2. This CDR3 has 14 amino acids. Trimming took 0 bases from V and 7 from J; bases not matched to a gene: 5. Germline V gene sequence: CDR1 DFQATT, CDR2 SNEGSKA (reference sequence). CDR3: CSARDIAGQNEQFF. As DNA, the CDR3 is TGCAGTGCTAGAGATATAGCGGGACAAAATGAGCAGTTCTTC.

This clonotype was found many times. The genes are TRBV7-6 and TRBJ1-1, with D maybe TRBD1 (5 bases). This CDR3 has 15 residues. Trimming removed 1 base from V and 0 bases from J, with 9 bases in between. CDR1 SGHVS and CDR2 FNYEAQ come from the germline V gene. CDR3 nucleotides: TGTGCCAGCAGCTTAGTTTCAGGGATGAACACTGAAGCTTTCTTT. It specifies CASSLVSGMNTEAFF. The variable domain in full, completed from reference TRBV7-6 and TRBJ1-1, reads GAGVSQSPRYKVTKRGQDVALRCDPISGHVSLYWYRQALGQGPEFLTYFNYEAQQDKSGLPNDRFSAERPEGSISTLTIQRTEQRDSAMYRCASSLVSGMNTEAFFGQGTRLTVV.

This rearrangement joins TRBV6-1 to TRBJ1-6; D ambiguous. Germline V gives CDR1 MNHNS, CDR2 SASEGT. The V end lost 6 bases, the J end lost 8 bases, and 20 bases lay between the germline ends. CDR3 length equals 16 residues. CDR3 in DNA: TGTGCCAGCAGCCGTCGAGGAGCGGCGATTGATTCACCCCTCCACTTT. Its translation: CASSRRGAAIDSPLHF.

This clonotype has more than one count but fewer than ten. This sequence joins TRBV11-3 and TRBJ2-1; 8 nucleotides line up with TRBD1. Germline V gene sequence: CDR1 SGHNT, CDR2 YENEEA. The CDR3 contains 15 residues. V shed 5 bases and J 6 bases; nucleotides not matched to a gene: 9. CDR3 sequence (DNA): TGTGCCAGCAGCCCGAGGACAGGGCCTATCAATGAGCAGTTCTTC. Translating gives CASSPRTGPINEQFF.

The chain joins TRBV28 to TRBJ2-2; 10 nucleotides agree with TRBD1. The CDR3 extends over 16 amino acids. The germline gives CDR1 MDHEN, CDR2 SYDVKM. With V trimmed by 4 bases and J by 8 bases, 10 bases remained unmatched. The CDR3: CASSSPGQGMSGELFF. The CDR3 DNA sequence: TGTGCCAGCAGTTCCCCGGGACAGGGGATGTCGGGGGAGCTGTTTTTT.

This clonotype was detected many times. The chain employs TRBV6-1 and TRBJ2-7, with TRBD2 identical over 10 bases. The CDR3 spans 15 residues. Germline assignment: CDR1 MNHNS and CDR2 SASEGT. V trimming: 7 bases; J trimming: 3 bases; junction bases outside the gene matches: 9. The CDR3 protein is CASKRSGRANYEQYF. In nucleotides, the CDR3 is TGTGCCAGCAAAAGAAGCGGGAGGGCCAACTACGAGCAGTACTTC.